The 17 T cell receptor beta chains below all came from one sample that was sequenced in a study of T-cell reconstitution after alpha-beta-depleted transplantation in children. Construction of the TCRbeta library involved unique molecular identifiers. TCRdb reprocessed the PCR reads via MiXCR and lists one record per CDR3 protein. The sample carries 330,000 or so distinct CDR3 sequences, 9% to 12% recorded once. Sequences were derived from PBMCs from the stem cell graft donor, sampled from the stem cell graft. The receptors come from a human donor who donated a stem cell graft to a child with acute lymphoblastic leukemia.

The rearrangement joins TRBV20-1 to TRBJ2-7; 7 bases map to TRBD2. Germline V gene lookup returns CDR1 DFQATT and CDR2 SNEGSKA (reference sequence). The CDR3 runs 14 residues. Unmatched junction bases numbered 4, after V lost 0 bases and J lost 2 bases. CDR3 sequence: CSARELAETYEQYF. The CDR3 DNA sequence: TGCAGTGCTAGAGAGCTAGCGGAAACCTACGAGCAGTACTTC.

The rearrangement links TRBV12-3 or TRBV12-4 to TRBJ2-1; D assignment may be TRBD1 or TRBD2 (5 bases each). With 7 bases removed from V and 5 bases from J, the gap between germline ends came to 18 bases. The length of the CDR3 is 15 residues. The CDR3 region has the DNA TGTGCCAGCAAACCTCTTATTGGGACCGACAATGAGCAGTTCTTC. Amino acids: CASKPLIGTDNEQFF.

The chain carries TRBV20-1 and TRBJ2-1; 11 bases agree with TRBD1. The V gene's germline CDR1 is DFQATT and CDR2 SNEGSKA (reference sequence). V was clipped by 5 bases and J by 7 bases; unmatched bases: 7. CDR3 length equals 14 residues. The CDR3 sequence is CSARWDRGSNEQFF. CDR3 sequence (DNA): TGCAGTGCTCGATGGGACAGGGGGTCGAATGAGCAGTTCTTC.

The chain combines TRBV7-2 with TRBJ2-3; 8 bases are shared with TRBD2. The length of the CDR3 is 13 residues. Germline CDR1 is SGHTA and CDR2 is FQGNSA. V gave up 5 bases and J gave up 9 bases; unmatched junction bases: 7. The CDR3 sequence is CASSRGPSGTQYF. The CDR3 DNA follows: TGTGCCAGCAGCCGGGGCCCTAGCGGGACGCAGTATTTT.

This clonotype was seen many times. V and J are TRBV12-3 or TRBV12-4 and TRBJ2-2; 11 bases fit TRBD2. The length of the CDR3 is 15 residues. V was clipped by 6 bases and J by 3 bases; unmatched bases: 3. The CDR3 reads CASSTSGSYTGELFF. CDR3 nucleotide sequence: TGTGCCAGCAGCACTAGCGGGAGCTACACCGGGGAGCTGTTTTTT.

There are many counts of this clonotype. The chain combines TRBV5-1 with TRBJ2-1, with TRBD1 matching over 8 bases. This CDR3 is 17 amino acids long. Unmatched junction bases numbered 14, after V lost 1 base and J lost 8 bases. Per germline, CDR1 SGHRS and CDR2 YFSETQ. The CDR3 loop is CASSLSAGAGGMYEQFF. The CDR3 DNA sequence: TGCGCCAGCAGCTTGTCGGCGGGTGCAGGGGGCATGTATGAGCAGTTCTTC.

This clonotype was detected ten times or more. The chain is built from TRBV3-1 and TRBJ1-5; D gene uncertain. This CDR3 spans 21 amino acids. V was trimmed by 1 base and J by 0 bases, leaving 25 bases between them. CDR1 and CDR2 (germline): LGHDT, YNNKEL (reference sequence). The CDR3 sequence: CASSQGPVRASLIYSNQPQHF. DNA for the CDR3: TGTGCCAGCAGCCAAGGCCCCGTCCGGGCCTCCCTTATCTATAGCAATCAGCCCCAGCATTTT.

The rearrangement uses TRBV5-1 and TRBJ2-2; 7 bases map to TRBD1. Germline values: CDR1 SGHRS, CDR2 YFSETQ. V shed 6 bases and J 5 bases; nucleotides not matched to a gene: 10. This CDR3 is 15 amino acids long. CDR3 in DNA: TGCGCCAGCACCTTAAGTGGGACAGCAACCGGGGAGCTGTTTTTT. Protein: CASTLSGTATGELFF.

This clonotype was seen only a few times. CDR3 sequence (DNA): TGTGCCAGCAGTCCAATGGCTAGCGGGAGTGAAGGCACAGATACGCAGTATTTT. This sequence encodes CASSPMASGSEGTDTQYF. This chain links TRBV27 with TRBJ2-3, with 10 bases identical to TRBD2. J gave up 1 base and V 5 bases, and 12 bases lay outside the gene matches. Germline-derived CDR1 and CDR2 are MNHEY and SMNVEV (reference sequence). The CDR3 totals 18 residues.

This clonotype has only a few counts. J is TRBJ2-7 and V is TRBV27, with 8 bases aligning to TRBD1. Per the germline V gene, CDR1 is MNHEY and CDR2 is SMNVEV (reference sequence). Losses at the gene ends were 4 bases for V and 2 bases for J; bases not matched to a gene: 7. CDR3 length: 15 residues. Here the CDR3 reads CASSYRTGSTYEQYF. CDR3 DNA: TGTGCCAGCAGTTACAGGACAGGGTCAACCTACGAGCAGTACTTC.

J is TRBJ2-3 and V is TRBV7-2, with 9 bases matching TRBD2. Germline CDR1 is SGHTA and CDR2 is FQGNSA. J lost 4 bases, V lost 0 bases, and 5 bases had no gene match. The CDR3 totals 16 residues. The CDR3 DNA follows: TGTGCCAGCAGCTTAGCGCCTAGCGGGATCCCAGATACGCAGTATTTT. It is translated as CASSLAPSGIPDTQYF.

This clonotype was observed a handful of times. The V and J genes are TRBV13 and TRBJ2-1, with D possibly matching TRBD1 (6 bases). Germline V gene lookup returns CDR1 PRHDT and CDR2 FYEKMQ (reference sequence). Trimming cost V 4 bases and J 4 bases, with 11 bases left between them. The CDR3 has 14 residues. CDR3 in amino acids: CASSSQGYYNEQFF. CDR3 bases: TGTGCCAGCAGCTCCCAGGGGTATTACAATGAGCAGTTCTTC.

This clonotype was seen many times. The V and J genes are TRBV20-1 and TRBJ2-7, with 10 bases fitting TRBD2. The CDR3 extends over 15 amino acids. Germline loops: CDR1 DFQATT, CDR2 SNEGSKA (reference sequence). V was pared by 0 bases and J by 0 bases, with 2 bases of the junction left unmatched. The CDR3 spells CSARDASGSSYEQYF. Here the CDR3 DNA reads TGCAGTGCTAGAGATGCTAGCGGGAGCTCCTACGAGCAGTACTTC.

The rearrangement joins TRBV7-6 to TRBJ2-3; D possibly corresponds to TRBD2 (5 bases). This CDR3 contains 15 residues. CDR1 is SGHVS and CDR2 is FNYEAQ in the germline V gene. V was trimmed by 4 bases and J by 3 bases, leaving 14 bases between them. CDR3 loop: CASSSYRGATDTQYF. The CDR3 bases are TGTGCCAGCAGCTCTTACCGGGGAGCGACAGATACGCAGTATTTT.

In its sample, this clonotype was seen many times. The CDR3 sequence is CASGDTEIYGYTF. For the CDR3, the DNA is TGCGCCAGCGGTGACACGGAGATCTATGGCTACACCTTC. This chain connects TRBV5-1 to TRBJ1-2; D is undetermined. The CDR3 length is 13 residues. CDR1 SGHRS and CDR2 YFSETQ come from the germline V gene. Trimming removed 7 bases at V and 4 bases at J, with 14 bases between.

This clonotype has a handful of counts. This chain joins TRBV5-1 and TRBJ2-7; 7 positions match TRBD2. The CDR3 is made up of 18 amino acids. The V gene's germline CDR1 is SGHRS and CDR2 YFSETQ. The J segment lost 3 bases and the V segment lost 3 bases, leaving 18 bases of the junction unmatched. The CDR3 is CASSWGSSGGEGDYEQYF. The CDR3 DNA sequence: TGCGCCAGCAGCTGGGGGTCTAGCGGTGGTGAGGGCGACTACGAGCAGTACTTC.

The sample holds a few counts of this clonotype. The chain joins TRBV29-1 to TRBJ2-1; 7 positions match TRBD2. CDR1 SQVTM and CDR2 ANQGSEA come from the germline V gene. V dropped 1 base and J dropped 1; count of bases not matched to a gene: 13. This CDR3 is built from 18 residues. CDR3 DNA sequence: TGCAGCGTTGAAGGCCGGCGGGACTACTCACGGTCCTACAATGAGCAGTTCTTC. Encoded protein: CSVEGRRDYSRSYNEQFF.